This TCR beta chain is from a study of low-dose radiotherapy and immunotherapy resistance in tumors. Alpha- and beta-chain coverage of first-strand cDNA came from TRAV- and TRBV-specific primers. TCR amplification involved about 20 PCR cycles with a constant-region primer and V-primer adapter. Following isolation, mRNA was amplified via in vitro transcription. MiXCR, run by TCRdb on the reads, gives a single entry per CDR3 protein. The profile shows 60,000 to 90,000 distinct CDR3 sequences, more than 25% of them singletons. V was clipped by 0 bases and J by 6 bases, with 15 bases between them. The CDR3 contains 15 residues. The germline gives CDR1 SGHRS, CDR2 YFSETQ. This clonotype was seen many times. Time point indicated: before trial treatment. Patients with advanced, tumor-infiltrating lymphocyte-negative solid tumors were eligible.

This chain connects TRBV5-1 to TRBJ1-2, with D maybe TRBD1 (6 bases). This receptor was obtained from a female donor with ovarian cancer. The sequenced sample was PBMCs, obtained before treatment. CDR3 nucleotides: TGCGCCAGCAGCTTGGAAGGACAGTCTTCAGATGGCTACACCTTC. Translated, it gives CASSLEGQSSDGYTF.